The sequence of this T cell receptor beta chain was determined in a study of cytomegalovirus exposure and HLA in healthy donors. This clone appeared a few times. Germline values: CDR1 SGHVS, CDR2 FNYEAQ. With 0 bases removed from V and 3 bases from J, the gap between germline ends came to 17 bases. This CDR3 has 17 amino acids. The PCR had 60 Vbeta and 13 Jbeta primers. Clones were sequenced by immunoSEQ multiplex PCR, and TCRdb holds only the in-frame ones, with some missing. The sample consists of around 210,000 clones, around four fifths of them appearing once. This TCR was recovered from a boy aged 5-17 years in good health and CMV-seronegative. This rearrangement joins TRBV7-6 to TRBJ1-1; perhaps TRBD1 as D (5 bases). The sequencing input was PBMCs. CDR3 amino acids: CASSLAWGMDPDTEAFF. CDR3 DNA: TGTGCCAGCAGCTTAGCCTGGGGCATGGACCCTGACACTGAAGCTTTCTTT. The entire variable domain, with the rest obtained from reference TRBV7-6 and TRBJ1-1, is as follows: GAGVSQSPRYKVTKRGQDVALRCDPISGHVSLYWYRQALGQGPEFLTYFNYEAQQDKSGLPNDRFSAERPEGSISTLTIQRTEQRDSAMYRCASSLAWGMDPDTEAFFGQGTRLTVV.